This T cell receptor (beta chain) was observed in a study of shared clonotypes between healthy human individuals. Overall study: Three plates were used per donor for CD4 naive, three for CD4 memory, two for CD8 naive and one for CD8 memory. The study's findings and limits: Only blood underwent sampling, and tissue repertoires likely differ. Investigators expected sequencing depth to affect clonotype sharing among donors.

Comment on this clone: The antigen remains unidentified.

Sequencing used immunoSEQ multiplex PCR; TCRdb keeps in-frame clones, though not all of them. The sample contains about 1.5 million clones, 95% to 99% of which appear only once. The CDR3 is made up of 14 amino acids. Germline V gene data show CDR1 as SGHVS and CDR2 as FNYEAQ. The ends were cut back, 5 bases at V and 3 bases at J, with 12 bases in the middle. Sequencing was performed on naive CD4+ T cells sorted from blood. Subset here: CD45RA+ positively selected. This clonotype was sampled from a man under 40 in good health. The genes are TRBV7-6 and TRBJ2-3; no firm D call. In DNA form, the CDR3 reads TGTGCCAGCAGCCCCCGGGCCGTTACAGATACGCAGTATTTT. This codes for CASSPRAVTDTQYF.